Each of the 20 T cell receptor beta chains below was sequenced from the same sample in a study of beta chain features in type 1 diabetes (dated by TCRdb to about 2018). The library was produced with the immunoSEQ multiplex PCR assay. All of the isolated RNA was reverse transcribed with the High Capacity cDNA Reverse Transcription Kit, so expressed TCRB transcripts were sequenced. Imported from immuneACCESS, the table was reduced by TCRdb to in-frame sequences with V and J called. These copies leave out some clones; in studies compared against another copy, an unresolved V gene accounts for under half, and the cause of the remainder is not known. In this sample the table shows about 340,000 clones, 6.5% to 10% of which occur a single time. Around 0.45% of the sample rests with the top ten. What was sequenced was central memory CD4+ T cells from blood. Receptors were obtained from a woman under 30 in good health.

The table lists this clone with a few counts. V and J are TRBV28 and TRBJ2-7, with TRBD1 matching over 7 bases. The CDR3 runs to 15 residues. After removal of 5 bases from V and 4 bases from J, the junction contained 11 bases not matched to a gene. Germline CDR1 reads MDHEN; CDR2 reads SYDVKM. CDR3 sequence: CASSRLDRDRYEQYF. CDR3 DNA sequence: TGTGCCAGCAGTCGCCTCGACAGGGACCGATACGAGCAGTACTTC. Looking up the rest from reference TRBV28 and TRBJ2-7 gives the full variable domain: DVKVTQSSRYLVKRTGEKVFLECVQDMDHENMFWYRQDPGLGLRLIYFSYDVKMKEKGDIPEGYSVSREKKERFSLILESASTNQTSMYLCASSRLDRDRYEQYFGPGTRLTVT.

The chain is built from TRBV28 and TRBJ2-1; 9 bases are shared with TRBD2. Trimming took 4 bases from V and 12 from J; bases not matched to a gene: 7. CDR1 and CDR2 (germline): MDHEN, SYDVKM. This CDR3 spans 13 amino acids. Written as DNA, the CDR3 is TGTGCCAGCAGTTCGGACGATAGCGGGAGGCAGTTCTTC. Its translation is CASSSDDSGRQFF.

The V and J genes are TRBV2 and TRBJ2-2; 13 bases match TRBD2. The CDR3 contains 16 residues. Germline V gene data show CDR1 as SNHLY and CDR2 as FYNNEI. V dropped 4 bases and J dropped 2; count of bases not matched to a gene: 1. CDR3: CASSGTSGRNTGELFF. The CDR3 bases are TGTGCCAGCAGTGGGACTAGCGGGAGAAACACCGGGGAGCTGTTTTTT.

The table lists this clone with a few counts. The chain employs TRBV7-8 and TRBJ2-2; no definite D call. This CDR3 has 13 amino acids. Between the trimmed V and J ends, which lost 5 bases and 5 bases, there was a span of 9 bases. Germline-derived CDR1 and CDR2 are SGHVS and FQNEAQ. CDR3 DNA sequence: TGTGCCAGCAGCCCAGACACAACCGGGGAGCTGTTTTTT. Its translation is CASSPDTTGELFF.

The V and J genes are TRBV5-1 and TRBJ2-2, with a possible D match to TRBD2 (6 bases). The CDR3 has 18 amino acids. The V and J ends lost 3 bases and 4 bases respectively, with 22 bases between them. Germline CDR1 SGHRS, CDR2 YFSETQ. As DNA, the CDR3 is TGCGCCAGCAGCTCGGGAGCTGACGGAGGAAGTGGCACCGGGGAGCTGTTTTTT. It specifies CASSSGADGGSGTGELFF.

On this clone itself: A far larger clone is off by one base, so a read error is likely. The chain combines TRBV7-6 with TRBJ2-3; D ambiguous. Germline V gene lookup returns CDR1 SGHVS and CDR2 FNYEAQ. The CDR3 is 12 amino acids. V lost 1 base and J lost 6, with 5 bases in between. The CDR3 region has the DNA TGTGCCAGCAGCTTAGTAGGGGATACGCAGTATTTT. This gives the protein CASSLVGDTQYF.

This clone was found a few times. The chain recombines TRBV27 with TRBJ1-2; perhaps TRBD1 as D (5 bases). The length of the CDR3 is 14 residues. Trimming removed 5 bases at V and 1 base at J, with 11 bases between. CDR1 is MNHEY and CDR2 is SMNVEV in the germline V gene (reference sequence). Here the CDR3 DNA reads TGTGCCAGCAGTAACCTCGACAGTAACTATGGCTACACCTTC. Translation gives CASSNLDSNYGYTF.

This sequence joins TRBV21-1 and TRBJ2-1; whether TRBD2, the table's D call, matches the DNA was not checked. TRBV21-1 corresponds to a pseudogene. The CDR3 is 14 residues long. CDR3 in DNA: TGTGCCAGAACATCCGGGACTTCCTACAATGAGCAGTTCTTC. It encodes CARTSGTSYNEQFF.

With respect to this clone: Other DNA sequences from this sample encode an identical CDR3 as well. This sequence joins TRBV11-2 and TRBJ1-1; no reliable D call. The germline CDR1 and CDR2 sequences are SGHAT and FQNNGV. V shed 5 bases and J shed 3 bases, with 10 bases lying between them. The CDR3 is made up of 13 amino acids. CDR3 in amino acids: CASSPRRDTEAFF. The CDR3 DNA reads TGTGCCAGCAGCCCCCGGAGGGACACTGAAGCTTTCTTT.

This clone came up a few times. In DNA, the CDR3 is TGTGCCAGCGGGAGGCCCCAGACAGATACGCAGTATTTT. Encoded protein: CASGRPQTDTQYF. This chain links TRBV27 with TRBJ2-3; possible D gene TRBD2, 6 bases. With 8 bases removed from V and 3 bases from J, the gap between germline ends came to 12 bases. The CDR3 extends over 13 amino acids. The germline CDR1 and CDR2 sequences are MNHEY and SMNVEV (reference sequence).

V is TRBV5-6 and J is TRBJ1-2; maybe TRBD1 (6 bases). CDR1 is SGHDT and CDR2 is YYEEEE in the germline V gene. V shed 4 bases and J shed 3 bases, with 16 bases lying between them. The CDR3 contains 15 residues. The CDR3 DNA reads as TGTGCCAGCAGCCTCTTTGCGGGACACGACTATGGCTACACCTTC. This gives the protein CASSLFAGHDYGYTF.

Only a few counts were recorded for this clone. The gene calls are TRBV4-2 and TRBJ2-2, with 8 nucleotides matching TRBD2. The CDR3 length is 15 residues. Germline assignment: CDR1 LGHNA and CDR2 YNFKEQ. V trimming: 1 base; J trimming: 8 bases; junction bases outside the gene matches: 6. This CDR3 reads CASSQAELAGGELFF. The CDR3 nucleotides read TGTGCCAGCAGCCAAGCCGAGCTAGCGGGTGGGGAGCTGTTTTTT.

The J gene is TRBJ2-7, the V gene TRBV9, with 8 bases identical to TRBD1. The germline V gene encodes CDR1 SGDLS and CDR2 YYNGEE. This CDR3 is built from 18 residues. Unmatched junction bases numbered 18, after V lost 1 base and J lost 6 bases. As DNA, the CDR3 is TGTGCCAGCAGCGTAATAATTCATGGGGGACAGGCCACCCTCGAGCAGTACTTC. Its translation is CASSVIIHGGQATLEQYF.

The genes are TRBV7-2 and TRBJ2-2; weak D call: TRBD2 (5 bases). Germline loops: CDR1 SGHTA, CDR2 FQGNSA. This CDR3 region has 13 residues. Trimming took 0 bases from V and 6 from J, leaving 5 bases between them. This CDR3 is CASSLARAGELFF. The CDR3 region has the DNA TGTGCCAGCAGCTTAGCGCGGGCCGGGGAGCTGTTTTTT.

The V and J genes are TRBV6-5 and TRBJ1-2; 10 nucleotides match TRBD1. Germline V gene sequence: CDR1 MNHEY, CDR2 SVGAGI. This CDR3 is 15 amino acids long. Trimming at V came to 5 bases and at J to 3 bases, leaving 6 bases not matched to a gene. CDR3 bases: TGTGCCAGCAGTCCGACAGGGGGCAGTCACTATGGCTACACCTTC. Translated, it gives CASSPTGGSHYGYTF.

V gene TRBV18 combines with J gene TRBJ2-5, with D perhaps given as TRBD1 or TRBD2 (5 bases each). The germline gives CDR1 KGHSH, CDR2 LQKENI. The V and J ends lost 2 bases and 4 bases respectively, with 11 bases between them. This CDR3 contains 14 residues. The CDR3 nucleotides are TGTGCCAGCTCACCAGGGACCACCATAGAGACCCAGTACTTC. Its protein is CASSPGTTIETQYF. The full variable domain, with the rest looked up from reference TRBV18 and TRBJ2-5, is NAGVMQNPRHLVRRRGQEARLRCSPMKGHSHVYWYRQLPEEGLKFMVYLQKENIIDESGMPKERFSAEFPKEGPSILRIQQVVRGDSAAYFCASSPGTTIETQYFGPGTRLLVL.

This clone was observed a few times. This chain links TRBV9 with TRBJ2-5, with 11 bases matching TRBD2. The last part of the DNA fits TRBJ2-7 better; the J call may be wrong. CDR3 length equals 14 residues. Per the germline V gene, CDR1 is SGDLS and CDR2 is YYNGEE. CDR3 in DNA: TGTGCCAGCAGCGTGGGACTAGCGGCCTACGAGCAGTACTTC. Protein product: CASSVGLAAYEQYF.

This clone was detected a few times. The rearrangement uses TRBV2 and TRBJ2-5, with 8 bases that match TRBD1. With V trimmed by 8 bases and J by 2 bases, 4 bases remained unmatched. The germline V gene has CDR1 SNHLY and CDR2 FYNNEI. The CDR3 contains 13 residues. This CDR3 reads CASHRDRQETQYF. The CDR3 bases are TGTGCCAGCCACAGGGACAGGCAAGAGACCCAGTACTTC.

This clone occurred a few times. CDR3 sequence: CASSYSTYPNTGELFF. The CDR3 DNA reads TGTGCCAGCAGTTACTCGACCTATCCGAACACCGGGGAGCTGTTTTTT. The chain uses TRBV6-5 and TRBJ2-2, with D uncertain. Trimming removed 0 bases from V and 0 bases from J, with 8 bases in between. Germline-derived CDR1 and CDR2 are MNHEY and SVGAGI. This CDR3 region has 16 residues.

The rearrangement joins TRBV5-6 to TRBJ2-7; 7 positions agree with TRBD2. The ends lost 2 bases at V and 6 bases at J; junction bases unmatched: 2. The CDR3 contains 12 residues. Per the germline V gene, CDR1 is SGHDT and CDR2 is YYEEEE. CDR3 in amino acids: CASSLASGEQYF. For the CDR3, the DNA is TGTGCCAGCAGCTTAGCTAGCGGCGAGCAGTACTTC. Looking up the rest from reference TRBV5-6 and TRBJ2-7 gives the full variable domain: DAGVTQSPTHLIKTRGQQVTLRCSPKSGHDTVSWYQQALGQGPQFIFQYYEEEERQRGNFPDRFSGHQFPNYSSELNVNALLLGDSALYLCASSLASGEQYFGPGTRLTVT.